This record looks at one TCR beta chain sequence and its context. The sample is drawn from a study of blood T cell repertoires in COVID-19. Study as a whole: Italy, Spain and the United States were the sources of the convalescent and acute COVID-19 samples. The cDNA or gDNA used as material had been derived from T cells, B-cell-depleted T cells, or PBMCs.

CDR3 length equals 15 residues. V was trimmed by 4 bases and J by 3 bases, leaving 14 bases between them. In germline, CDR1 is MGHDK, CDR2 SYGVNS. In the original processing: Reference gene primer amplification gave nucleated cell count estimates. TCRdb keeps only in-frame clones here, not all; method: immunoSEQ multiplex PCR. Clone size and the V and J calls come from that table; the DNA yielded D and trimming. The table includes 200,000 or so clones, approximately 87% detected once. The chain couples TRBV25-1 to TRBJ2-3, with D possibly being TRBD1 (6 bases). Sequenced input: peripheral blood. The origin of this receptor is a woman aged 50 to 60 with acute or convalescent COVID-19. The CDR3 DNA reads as TGTGCCAGCAGTGCTCTGGCAGGGGAGACAGATACGCAGTATTTT. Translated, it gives CASSALAGETDTQYF.